One and the same sample provided the 10 T cell receptor beta chains below, sequenced in a study of spatial heterogeneity in lung cancer (dated by TCRdb to the late 2010s). Overall study outcomes, separate from this receptor: The tumor nonsynonymous mutation count correlated with the number of expanded intratumoral alpha and beta TCRs.

These TCRs' antigens remain unknown. The time point label of this sample denotes: sample taken at primary tumor resection. Receptors were amplified or captured by 5' RACE. TCRdb lists the instrument as NextSeq 500. TCRdb reanalyzed the raw reads on its own, using fastp at Q25 for trimming and MiXCR for clone calling, and kept in-frame beta chains. Every CDR3 protein is listed once, alongside the most common genes and DNA of its rows. For this sample the table gives over 5,500 distinct CDR3 sequences, of which less than 15% were detected only once. The top ten hold over 9% of the sample. Specimen: lung tumor tissue, collected at surgery. These receptors were collected from a male donor with early-stage non-small cell lung cancer.

This clonotype has at least ten counts. CDR3 sequence (DNA): TGTGCCAGCGGACAGGTCACAGATACGCAGTATTTT. This sequence encodes CASGQVTDTQYF. The gene calls are TRBV2 and TRBJ2-3, with 7 bases aligning to TRBD1. The CDR3 runs to 12 residues. The germline V gene has CDR1 SNHLY and CDR2 FYNNEI. The junction had 1 base not matched to a gene; V was cut back by 8 bases and J by 2 bases.

This clonotype was detected a few times. The rearrangement links TRBV28 to TRBJ2-1; no definite D call. This CDR3 is 12 amino acids long. Looked up from germline, CDR1 is MDHEN and CDR2 is SYDVKM. V was pared by 5 bases and J by 9 bases, with 11 bases between. CDR3 sequence: CASSPGVSEQFF. As DNA, the CDR3 is TGTGCCAGCAGTCCCGGAGTCAGTGAGCAGTTCTTC.

Sample share makes this clonotype medium-sized. This chain links TRBV28 with TRBJ2-5; D unresolved. Per germline, CDR1 MDHEN and CDR2 SYDVKM. V lost 6 bases and J lost 2, with 13 bases in between. The length of the CDR3 is 14 residues. CDR3 residues: CASSSNRGQETQYF. DNA for the CDR3: TGTGCCAGCAGCTCCAACAGAGGACAAGAGACCCAGTACTTC.

This clonotype was seen repeatedly, ten times or more. The chain is built from TRBV5-1 and TRBJ2-7, with a possible D match to TRBD2 (6 bases). Germline assignment: CDR1 SGHRS and CDR2 YFSETQ. The CDR3 is made up of 15 amino acids. V was cut by 1 base and J by 2 bases, with 13 bases left in between. CDR3 region: CASSLQPSEPYEQYF. The CDR3 bases are TGCGCCAGCAGCTTGCAACCTAGCGAACCCTACGAGCAGTACTTC.

The table lists this clonotype with many counts. The chain couples TRBV6-5 to TRBJ1-6; 7 bases are shared with TRBD1. CDR3 size: 17 residues. Germline assignment: CDR1 MNHEY and CDR2 SVGAGI. Trimming cost V 0 bases and J 7 bases; bases outside gene matches: 9. The CDR3 spells CASSYSTGPLVNSPLHF. CDR3 DNA: TGTGCCAGCAGTTACTCGACAGGGCCGTTGGTAAATTCACCCCTCCACTTT.

The chain uses TRBV3-1 and TRBJ2-1; 11 nucleotides align to TRBD2. The CDR3 totals 18 residues. With V trimmed by 2 bases and J by 3 bases, 9 bases remained unmatched. Germline V gives CDR1 LGHDT, CDR2 YNNKEL (reference sequence). The DNA of the CDR3 is TGTGCCAGCAGCCAAATAACTAGCGGGGGCCGAATCTACAATGAGCAGTTCTTC. Translated: CASSQITSGGRIYNEQFF.

Relative to its sample, this clonotype is medium-sized (0.01 to 0.1%). The V gene is TRBV10-3, the J gene TRBJ2-2, with D uncertain. Trimming took 3 bases from V and 4 from J, leaving 0 bases between them. CDR3 length: 11 amino acids. CDR1 is ENHRY and CDR2 is SYGVKD in the germline V gene. CDR3 sequence: CAISDTGELFF. The CDR3 coding sequence is TGTGCCATCAGTGACACCGGGGAGCTGTTTTTT.

This clonotype was detected ten times or more. V gene TRBV5-1 combines with J gene TRBJ2-2; possible D gene TRBD2, 5 bases. V lost 7 bases to trimming and J lost 1 base, with 11 bases between them. Germline loops: CDR1 SGHRS, CDR2 YFSETQ. The CDR3 totals 14 residues. CDR3 sequence (DNA): TGCGCCAGCCAATCAGCGGTGAACACCGGGGAGCTGTTTTTT. It is translated as CASQSAVNTGELFF.

By proportion, this clonotype is medium-sized. The rearrangement uses TRBV2 and TRBJ2-1; no reliable D call. V shed 6 bases and J shed 0 bases, with 15 bases lying between them. Germline-derived CDR1 and CDR2 are SNHLY and FYNNEI. CDR3 size: 16 residues. CDR3 loop: CASSDTRLRSYNEQFF. Written as DNA, the CDR3 is TGTGCCAGCAGCGACACGCGGCTCCGCTCCTACAATGAGCAGTTCTTC.

This clonotype is termed medium-sized. The V call is TRBV5-1, the J call TRBJ1-1, with D perhaps matching TRBD1 (6 bases). The germline gives CDR1 SGHRS, CDR2 YFSETQ. The CDR3 extends over 15 amino acids. The V end was cut by 2 bases, the J end by 0 bases, with 11 bases between. CDR3 bases: TGCGCCAGCAGCTTAAAGGGGGGAATGAACACTGAAGCTTTCTTT. As protein: CASSLKGGMNTEAFF.